This T cell receptor (beta chain) originates from a study of sequential checkpoint blockade in melanoma. Germline-derived CDR1 and CDR2 are SGHNT and YYREEE (reference sequence). This CDR3 region has 17 residues. Treatment described: randomized to nivolumab then ipilimumab (arm A) or the reverse (arm B). DNA-damaging chemotherapy had not been given to any patient beforehand. Live CD3+CD8+ CD19− CD56− cells were sorted from PBMCs. Sequencing used immunoSEQ multiplex PCR; TCRdb keeps in-frame clones, though not all of them. Among approximately 8,400 clones listed, 50% to 70% were seen once. This clone has only a few counts. The junction does not match germline at one end; this may be a read error. The same CDR3 can be traced to other DNA sequences in this sample.

The TCR sequence derives from a human patient with melanoma. Some clones in this sample may be carry-over from other donors' samples. The material was CD8+ T cells sorted from blood (inferred from file names), obtained from a patient given nivolumab and ipilimumab in sequence. The V and J genes are TRBV5-4 and TRBJ1-3; D is uncertain. CDR3 residues: CASSQRAGGRSGNTIYF. CDR3 in DNA: TGCGCCAGCAGCCAAAGGGCAGGAGGCCGCTCTGGAAACACCATATATTTT.